The entry below describes one T cell receptor beta chain. No antigen is known for it. The method was immunoSEQ multiplex PCR; TCRdb's version includes in-frame clones alone and lacks a portion of them. The repertoire holds under 20,000 clones, with 82% as singletons. The unexposed donors gave CD4+ T cells in about 2010-2019, prior to COVID-19. The cells were cultured for 9 to 11 days before CD4+ T cells were isolated. Cells permitting, SARS-CoV-2 S/N and four cold-coronavirus spikes were tested on unexposed-donor CD4+ T cells. The CDR3 is 14 residues long. V was shortened by 3 bases and J by 5 bases, with 14 bases between the two germline ends. Germline V CDR1 and CDR2: SGHKS, YYEKEE (reference sequence). This sample was taken from a study of CD4 T cells in relation to SARS-CoV-2 and coronaviruses. The wider study: TCR beta CDR3s were sequenced after approximately ten-day antigen culture of PBMCs.

Whole-study findings and limits: Crossreactive clones expanded significantly less to SARS-CoV-2 than monoreactive clones. Each donor contributed either pre-pandemic or post-infection samples, not both.

The clonotype was recovered from a human donor in good health. Sequencing was performed on CD4+ T cells from PBMCs, cultured in vitro. This rearrangement joins TRBV5-5 to TRBJ1-1, with D maybe TRBD1 (5 bases). Here the CDR3 reads CASSSGTAGTEAFF. In DNA form, the CDR3 reads TGTGCCAGCAGCTCCGGGACGGCCGGTACTGAAGCTTTCTTT. The entire variable domain, with the rest obtained from reference TRBV5-5 and TRBJ1-1, is as follows: DAGVTQSPTHLIKTRGQQVTLRCSPISGHKSVSWYQQVLGQGPQFIFQYYEKEERGRGNFPDRFSARQFPNYSSELNVNALLLGDSALYLCASSSGTAGTEAFFGQGTRLTVV.